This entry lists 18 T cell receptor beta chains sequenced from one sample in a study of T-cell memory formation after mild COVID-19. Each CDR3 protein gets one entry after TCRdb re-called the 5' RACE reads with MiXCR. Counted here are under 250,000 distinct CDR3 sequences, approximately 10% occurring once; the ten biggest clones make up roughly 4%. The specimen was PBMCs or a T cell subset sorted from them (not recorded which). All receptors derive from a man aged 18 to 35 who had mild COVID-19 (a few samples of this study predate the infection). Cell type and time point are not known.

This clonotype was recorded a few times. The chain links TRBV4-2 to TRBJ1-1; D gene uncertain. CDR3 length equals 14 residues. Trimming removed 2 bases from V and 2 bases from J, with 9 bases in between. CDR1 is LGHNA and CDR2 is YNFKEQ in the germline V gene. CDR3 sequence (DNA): TGTGCCAGCAGCCAACGGTTGATAAACACTGAAGCTTTCTTT. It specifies CASSQRLINTEAFF.

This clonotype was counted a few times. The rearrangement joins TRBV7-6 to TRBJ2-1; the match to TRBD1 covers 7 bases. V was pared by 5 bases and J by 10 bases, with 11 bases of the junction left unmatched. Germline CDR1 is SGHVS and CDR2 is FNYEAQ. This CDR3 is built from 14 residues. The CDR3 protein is CASSPRTGGAEQFF. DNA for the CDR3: TGTGCCAGCAGCCCCCGGACAGGTGGGGCCGAGCAGTTCTTC.

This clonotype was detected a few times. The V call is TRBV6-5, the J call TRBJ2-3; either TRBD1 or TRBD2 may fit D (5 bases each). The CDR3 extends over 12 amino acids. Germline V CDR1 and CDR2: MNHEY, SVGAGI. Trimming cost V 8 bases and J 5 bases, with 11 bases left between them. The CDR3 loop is CASGDRRDTQYF. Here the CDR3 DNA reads TGTGCCAGCGGGGACCGACGAGATACGCAGTATTTT.

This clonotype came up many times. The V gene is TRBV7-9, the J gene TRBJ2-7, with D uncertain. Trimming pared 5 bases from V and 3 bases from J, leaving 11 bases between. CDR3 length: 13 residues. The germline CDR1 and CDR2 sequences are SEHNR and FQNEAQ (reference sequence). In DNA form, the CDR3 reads TGTGCCAGCAGCCAGGATCAGGACTACGAGCAGTACTTC. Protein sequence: CASSQDQDYEQYF.

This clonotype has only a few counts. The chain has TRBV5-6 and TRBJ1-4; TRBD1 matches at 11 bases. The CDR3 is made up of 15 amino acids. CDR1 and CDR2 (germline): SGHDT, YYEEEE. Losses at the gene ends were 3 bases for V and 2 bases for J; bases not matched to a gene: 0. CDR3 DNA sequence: TGTGCCAGCAGCTGGACAGGGGGCACTAATGAAAAACTGTTTTTT. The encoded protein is CASSWTGGTNEKLFF.

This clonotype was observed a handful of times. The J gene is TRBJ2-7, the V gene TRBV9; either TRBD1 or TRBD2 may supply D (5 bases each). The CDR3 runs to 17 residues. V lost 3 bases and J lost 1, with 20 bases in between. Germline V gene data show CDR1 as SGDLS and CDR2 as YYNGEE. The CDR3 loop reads CASSEGPHGALSYEQYF. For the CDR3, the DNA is TGTGCCAGCAGCGAGGGGCCCCACGGGGCCTTATCCTACGAGCAGTACTTC.

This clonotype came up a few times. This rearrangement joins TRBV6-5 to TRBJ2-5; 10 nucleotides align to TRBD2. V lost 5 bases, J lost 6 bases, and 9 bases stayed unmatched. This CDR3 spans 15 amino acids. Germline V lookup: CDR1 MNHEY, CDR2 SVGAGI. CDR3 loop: CASSASSGGRKTQYF. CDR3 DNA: TGTGCCAGCAGTGCATCTAGCGGGGGCCGTAAGACCCAGTACTTC.

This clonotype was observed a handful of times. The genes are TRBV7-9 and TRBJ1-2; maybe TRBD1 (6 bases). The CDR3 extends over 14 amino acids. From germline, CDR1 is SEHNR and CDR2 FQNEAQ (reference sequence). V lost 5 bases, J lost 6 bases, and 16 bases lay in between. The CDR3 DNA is TGTGCCAGCAGCCTCACAGGGCTAAGGGATGGCTACACCTTC. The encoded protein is CASSLTGLRDGYTF.

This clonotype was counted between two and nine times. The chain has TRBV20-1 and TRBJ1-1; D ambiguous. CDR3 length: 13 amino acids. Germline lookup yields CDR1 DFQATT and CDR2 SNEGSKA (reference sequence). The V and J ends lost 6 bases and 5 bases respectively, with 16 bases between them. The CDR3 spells CSAMDGRRTEAFF. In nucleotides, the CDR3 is TGCAGTGCCATGGACGGGCGGCGAACTGAAGCTTTCTTT.

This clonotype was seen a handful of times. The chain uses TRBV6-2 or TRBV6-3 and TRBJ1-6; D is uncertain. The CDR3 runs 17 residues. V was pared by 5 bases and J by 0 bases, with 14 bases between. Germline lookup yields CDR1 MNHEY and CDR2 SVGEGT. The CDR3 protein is CASSAGLLSSYNSPLHF. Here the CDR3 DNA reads TGTGCCAGCAGTGCGGGCCTACTGAGCTCCTATAATTCACCCCTCCACTTT.

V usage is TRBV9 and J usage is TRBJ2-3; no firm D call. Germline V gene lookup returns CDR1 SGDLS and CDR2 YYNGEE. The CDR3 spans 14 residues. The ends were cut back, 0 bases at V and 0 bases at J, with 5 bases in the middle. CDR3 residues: CASSVGFSTDTQYF. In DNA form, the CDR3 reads TGTGCCAGCAGCGTAGGTTTTAGCACAGATACGCAGTATTTT.

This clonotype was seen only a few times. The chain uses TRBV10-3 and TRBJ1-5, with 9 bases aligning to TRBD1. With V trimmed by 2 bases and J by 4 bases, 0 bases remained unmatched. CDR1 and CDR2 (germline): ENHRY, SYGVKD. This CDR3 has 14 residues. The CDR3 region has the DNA TGTGCCATCAGTGAGGGGACAGGGAATCAGCCCCAGCATTTT. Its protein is CAISEGTGNQPQHF.

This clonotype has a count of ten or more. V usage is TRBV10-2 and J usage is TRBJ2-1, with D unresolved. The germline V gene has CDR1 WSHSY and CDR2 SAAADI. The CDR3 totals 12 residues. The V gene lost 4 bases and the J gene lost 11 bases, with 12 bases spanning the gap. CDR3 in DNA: TGCGCCAGCAGTGTAGACACCGCGCAGCAGTTCTTC. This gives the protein CASSVDTAQQFF.

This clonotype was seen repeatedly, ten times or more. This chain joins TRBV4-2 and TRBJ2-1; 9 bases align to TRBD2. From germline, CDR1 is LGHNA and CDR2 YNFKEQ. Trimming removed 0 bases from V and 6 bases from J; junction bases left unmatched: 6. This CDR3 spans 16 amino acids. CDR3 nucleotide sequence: TGTGCCAGCAGCCAAGATCGGGCAGCGGGGGGCAATGAGCAGTTCTTC. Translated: CASSQDRAAGGNEQFF.

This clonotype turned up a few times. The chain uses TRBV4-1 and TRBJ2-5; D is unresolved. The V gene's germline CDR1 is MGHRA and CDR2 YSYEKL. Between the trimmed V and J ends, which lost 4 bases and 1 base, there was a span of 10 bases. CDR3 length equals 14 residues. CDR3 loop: CASSRQTIQETQYF. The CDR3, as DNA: TGCGCCAGCAGCCGGCAGACGATCCAAGAGACCCAGTACTTC.

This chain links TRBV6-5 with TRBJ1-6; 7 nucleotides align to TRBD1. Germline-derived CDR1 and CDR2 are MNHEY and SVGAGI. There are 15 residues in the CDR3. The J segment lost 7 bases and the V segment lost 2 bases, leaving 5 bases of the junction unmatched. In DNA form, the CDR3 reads TGTGCCAGCAGTTACCGTCAGGGGGGAAATTCACCCCTCCACTTT. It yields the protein CASSYRQGGNSPLHF.

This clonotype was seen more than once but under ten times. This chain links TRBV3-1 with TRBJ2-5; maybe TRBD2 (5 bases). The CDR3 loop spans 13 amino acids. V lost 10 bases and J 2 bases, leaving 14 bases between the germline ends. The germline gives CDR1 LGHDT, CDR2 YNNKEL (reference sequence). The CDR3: CATLLSGQETQYF. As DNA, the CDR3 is TGTGCCACCCTCCTGTCGGGGCAAGAGACCCAGTACTTC.

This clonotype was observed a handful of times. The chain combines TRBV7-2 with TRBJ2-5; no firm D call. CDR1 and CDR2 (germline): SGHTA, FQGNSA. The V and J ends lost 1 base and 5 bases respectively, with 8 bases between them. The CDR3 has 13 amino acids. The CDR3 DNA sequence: TGTGCCAGCAGCTTAGGAGGACCGGAGACCCAGTACTTC. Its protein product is CASSLGGPETQYF. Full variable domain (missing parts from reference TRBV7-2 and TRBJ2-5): GAGVSQSPSNKVTEKGKDVELRCDPISGHTALYWYRQSLGQGLEFLIYFQGNSAPDKSGLPSDRFSAERTGGSVSTLTIQRTQQEDSAVYLCASSLGGPETQYFGPGTRLLVL.